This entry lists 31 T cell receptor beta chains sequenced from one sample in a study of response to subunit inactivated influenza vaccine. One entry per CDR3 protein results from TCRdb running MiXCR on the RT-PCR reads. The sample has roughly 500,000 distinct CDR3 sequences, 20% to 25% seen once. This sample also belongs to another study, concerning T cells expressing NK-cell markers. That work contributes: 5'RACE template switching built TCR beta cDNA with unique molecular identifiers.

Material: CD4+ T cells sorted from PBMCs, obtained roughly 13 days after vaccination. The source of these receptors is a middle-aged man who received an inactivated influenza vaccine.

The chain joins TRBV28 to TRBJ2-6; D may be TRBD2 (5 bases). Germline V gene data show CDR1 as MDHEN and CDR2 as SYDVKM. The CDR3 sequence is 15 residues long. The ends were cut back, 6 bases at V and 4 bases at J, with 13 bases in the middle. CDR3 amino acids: CASRTAQRGANVLTF. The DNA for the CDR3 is TGTGCCAGCAGAACAGCCCAGCGGGGGGCCAACGTCCTGACTTTC.

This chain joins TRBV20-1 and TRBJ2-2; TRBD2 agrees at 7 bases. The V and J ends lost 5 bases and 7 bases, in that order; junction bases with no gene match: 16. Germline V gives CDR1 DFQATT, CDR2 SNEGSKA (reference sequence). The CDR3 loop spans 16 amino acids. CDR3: CSASSGTNLYGGELFF. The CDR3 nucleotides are TGCAGTGCTTCAAGCGGGACCAATCTCTATGGCGGGGAGCTGTTTTTT.

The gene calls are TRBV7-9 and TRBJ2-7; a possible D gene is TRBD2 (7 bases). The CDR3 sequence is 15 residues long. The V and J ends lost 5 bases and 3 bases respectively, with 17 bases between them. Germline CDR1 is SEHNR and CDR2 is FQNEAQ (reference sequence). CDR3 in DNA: TGTGCCAGCAGCCTAATAGGGGGAGGGGGCTACGAGCAGTACTTC. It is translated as CASSLIGGGGYEQYF.

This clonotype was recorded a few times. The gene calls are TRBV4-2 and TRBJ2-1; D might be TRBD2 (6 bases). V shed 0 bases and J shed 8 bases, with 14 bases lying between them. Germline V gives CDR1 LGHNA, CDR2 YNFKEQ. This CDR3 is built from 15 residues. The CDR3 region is CASSQDPASVYEQFF. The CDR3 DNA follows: TGTGCCAGCAGCCAAGATCCGGCTAGCGTCTATGAGCAGTTCTTC.

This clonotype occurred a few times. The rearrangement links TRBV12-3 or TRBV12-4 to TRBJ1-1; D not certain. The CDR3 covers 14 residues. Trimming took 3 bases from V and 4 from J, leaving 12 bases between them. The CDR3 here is CASSLTGEGTEAFF. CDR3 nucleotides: TGTGCCAGCAGTTTGACCGGGGAAGGCACTGAAGCTTTCTTT.

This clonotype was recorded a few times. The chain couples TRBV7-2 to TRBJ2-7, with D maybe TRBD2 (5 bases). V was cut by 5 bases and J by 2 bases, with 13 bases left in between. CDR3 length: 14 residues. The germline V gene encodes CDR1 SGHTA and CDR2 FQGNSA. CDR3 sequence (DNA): TGTGCCAGCAGCAGAACACCCGGGGCCTACGAGCAGTACTTC. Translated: CASSRTPGAYEQYF.

The CDR3 is CAISFSGTDNSYEQYF. The CDR3 bases are TGTGCCATCAGTTTCTCCGGGACTGACAACTCCTACGAGCAGTACTTC. The chain carries TRBV10-3 and TRBJ2-7; D is perhaps TRBD2 (6 bases). V gave up 5 bases and J gave up 0 bases, with 17 bases separating them. The CDR3 is made up of 16 amino acids. CDR1 and CDR2 from the germline V gene are ENHRY and SYGVKD.

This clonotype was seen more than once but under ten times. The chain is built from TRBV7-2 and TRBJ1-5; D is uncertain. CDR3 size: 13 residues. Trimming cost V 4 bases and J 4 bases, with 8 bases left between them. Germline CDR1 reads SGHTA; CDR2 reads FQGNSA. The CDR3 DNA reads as TGTGCCAGCAGCTCACAGCCGAATCAGCCCCAGCATTTT. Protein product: CASSSQPNQPQHF.

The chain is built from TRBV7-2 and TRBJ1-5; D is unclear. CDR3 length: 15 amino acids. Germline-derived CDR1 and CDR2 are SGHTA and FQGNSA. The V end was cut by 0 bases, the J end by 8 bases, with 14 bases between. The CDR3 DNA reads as TGTGCCAGCAGCTTAGCTGGTATAGAGGTGGAGCCCCAGCATTTT. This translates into CASSLAGIEVEPQHF.

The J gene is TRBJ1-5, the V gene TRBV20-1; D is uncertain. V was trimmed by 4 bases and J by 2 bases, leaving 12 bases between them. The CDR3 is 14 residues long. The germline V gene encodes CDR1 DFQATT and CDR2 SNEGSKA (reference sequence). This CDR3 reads CSATDKSGNQPQHF. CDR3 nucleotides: TGCAGTGCTACCGACAAGTCAGGCAATCAGCCCCAGCATTTT.

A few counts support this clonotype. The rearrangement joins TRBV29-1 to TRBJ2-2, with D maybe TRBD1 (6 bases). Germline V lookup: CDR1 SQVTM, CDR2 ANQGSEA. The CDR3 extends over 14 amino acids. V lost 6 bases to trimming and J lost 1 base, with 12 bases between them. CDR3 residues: CSVQGAMNTGELFF. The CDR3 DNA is TGCAGCGTACAGGGCGCGATGAACACCGGGGAGCTGTTTTTT.

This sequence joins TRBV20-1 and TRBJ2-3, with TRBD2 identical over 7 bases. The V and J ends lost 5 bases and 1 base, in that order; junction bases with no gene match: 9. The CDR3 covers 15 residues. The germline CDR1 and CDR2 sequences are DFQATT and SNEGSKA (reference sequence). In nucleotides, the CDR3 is TGCAGTGCTCCCATGGGGGGGTATGGCACAGATACGCAGTATTTT. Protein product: CSAPMGGYGTDTQYF.

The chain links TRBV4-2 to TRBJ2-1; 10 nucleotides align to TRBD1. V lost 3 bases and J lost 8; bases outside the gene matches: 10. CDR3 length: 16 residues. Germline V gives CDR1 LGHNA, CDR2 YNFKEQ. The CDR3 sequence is CASSHATGQGIHEQFF. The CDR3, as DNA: TGTGCCAGCAGCCACGCGACGGGACAGGGGATCCATGAGCAGTTCTTC.

CDR3 region: CASSLSWTSTDTQYF. CDR3 nucleotide sequence: TGTGCCAGCAGCTTATCGTGGACTAGCACAGATACGCAGTATTTT. J is TRBJ2-3 and V is TRBV7-8; D may be TRBD2 (5 bases). Germline CDR1 and CDR2: SGHVS and FQNEAQ. The CDR3 has 15 amino acids. The germline V and J ends were trimmed by 2 bases and 0 bases, with 9 bases remaining between them.

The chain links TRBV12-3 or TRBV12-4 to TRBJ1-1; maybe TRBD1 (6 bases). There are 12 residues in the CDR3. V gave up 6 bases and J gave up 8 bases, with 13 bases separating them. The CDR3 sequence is CASRSFDREAFF. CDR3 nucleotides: TGTGCCAGCAGATCCTTTGACAGGGAAGCTTTCTTT.

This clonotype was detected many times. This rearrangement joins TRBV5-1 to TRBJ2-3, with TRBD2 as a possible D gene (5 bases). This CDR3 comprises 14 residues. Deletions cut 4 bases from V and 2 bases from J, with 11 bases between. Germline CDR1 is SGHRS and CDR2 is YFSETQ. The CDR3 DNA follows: TGCGCCAGCAGCCCCCCGGGAAACACAGATACGCAGTATTTT. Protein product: CASSPPGNTDTQYF.

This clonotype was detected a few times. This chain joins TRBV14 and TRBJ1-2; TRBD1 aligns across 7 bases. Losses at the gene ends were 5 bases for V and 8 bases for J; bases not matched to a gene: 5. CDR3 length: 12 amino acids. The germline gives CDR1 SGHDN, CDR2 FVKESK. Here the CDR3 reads CASSATGRGYTF. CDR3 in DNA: TGTGCCAGCAGCGCGACAGGGAGAGGCTACACCTTC.

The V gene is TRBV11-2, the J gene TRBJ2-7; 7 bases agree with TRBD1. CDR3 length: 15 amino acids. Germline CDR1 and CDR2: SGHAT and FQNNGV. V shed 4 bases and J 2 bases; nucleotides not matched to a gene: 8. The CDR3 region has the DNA TGTGCCAGCAGCTCCCCGCACAGGGGAGCCTACGAGCAGTACTTC. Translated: CASSSPHRGAYEQYF. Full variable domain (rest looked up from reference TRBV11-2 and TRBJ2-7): EAGVAQSPRYKIIEKRQSVAFWCNPISGHATLYWYQQILGQGPKLLIQFQNNGVVDDSQLPKDRFSAERLKGVDSTLKIQPAKLEDSAVYLCASSSPHRGAYEQYFGPGTRLTVT.

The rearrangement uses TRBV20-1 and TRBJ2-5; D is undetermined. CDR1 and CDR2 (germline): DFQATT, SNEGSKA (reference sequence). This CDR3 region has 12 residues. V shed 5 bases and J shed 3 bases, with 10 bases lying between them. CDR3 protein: CSALRTEETQYF. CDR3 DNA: TGCAGTGCTCTCCGGACCGAAGAGACCCAGTACTTC.

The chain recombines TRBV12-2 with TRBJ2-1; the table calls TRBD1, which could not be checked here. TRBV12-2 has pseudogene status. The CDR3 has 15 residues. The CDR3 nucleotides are TGTGCAAGTCGCTTAGTTGTCAGGGGGGGGAATGAGCAGTTCTTC. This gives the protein CASRLVVRGGNEQFF.

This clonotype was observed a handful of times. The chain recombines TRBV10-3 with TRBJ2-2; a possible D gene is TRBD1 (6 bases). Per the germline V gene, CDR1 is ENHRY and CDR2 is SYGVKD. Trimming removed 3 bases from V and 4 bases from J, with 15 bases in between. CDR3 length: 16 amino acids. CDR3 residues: CAISDSSGTPTGELFF. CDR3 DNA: TGTGCCATCAGTGATTCCTCCGGGACACCCACCGGGGAGCTGTTTTTT.

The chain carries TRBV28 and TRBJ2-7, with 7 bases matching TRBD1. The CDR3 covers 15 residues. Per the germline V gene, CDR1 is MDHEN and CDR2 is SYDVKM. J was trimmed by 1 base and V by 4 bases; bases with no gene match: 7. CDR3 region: CASSSPGQPSYEQYF. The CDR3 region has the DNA TGTGCCAGCAGTTCCCCGGGACAGCCTTCCTACGAGCAGTACTTC.

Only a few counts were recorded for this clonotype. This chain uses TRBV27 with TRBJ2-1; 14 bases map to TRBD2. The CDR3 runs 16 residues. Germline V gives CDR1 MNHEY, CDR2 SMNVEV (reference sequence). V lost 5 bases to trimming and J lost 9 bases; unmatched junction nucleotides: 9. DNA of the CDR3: TGTGCCAGCAGTGTTCGACTAGCGGGAGGGCCAAGTGAGCAGTTCTTC. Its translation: CASSVRLAGGPSEQFF.

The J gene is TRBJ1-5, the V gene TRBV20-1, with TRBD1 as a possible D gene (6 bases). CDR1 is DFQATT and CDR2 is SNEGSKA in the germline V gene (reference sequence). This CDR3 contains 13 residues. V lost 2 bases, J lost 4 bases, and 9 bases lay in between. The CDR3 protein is CSARLTGNQPQHF. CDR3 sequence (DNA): TGCAGTGCTAGACTGACAGGTAATCAGCCCCAGCATTTT.

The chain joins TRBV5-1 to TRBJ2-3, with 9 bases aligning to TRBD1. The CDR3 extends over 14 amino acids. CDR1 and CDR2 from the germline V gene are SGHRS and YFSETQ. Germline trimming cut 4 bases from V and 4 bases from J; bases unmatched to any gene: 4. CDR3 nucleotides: TGCGCCAGCAGCGGGGGACAGGGAGCAGATACGCAGTATTTT. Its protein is CASSGGQGADTQYF. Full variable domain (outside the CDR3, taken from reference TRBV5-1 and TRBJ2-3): KAGVTQTPRYLIKTRGQQVTLSCSPISGHRSVSWYQQTPGQGLQFLFEYFSETQRNKGNFPGRFSGRQFSNSRSEMNVSTLELGDSALYLCASSGGQGADTQYFGPGTRLTVL.

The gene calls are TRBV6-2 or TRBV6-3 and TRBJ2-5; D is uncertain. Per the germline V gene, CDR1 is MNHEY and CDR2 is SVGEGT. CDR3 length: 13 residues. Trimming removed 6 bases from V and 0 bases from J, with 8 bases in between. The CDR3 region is CASSRWDQETQYF. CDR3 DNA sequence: TGTGCCAGCAGCCGGTGGGACCAAGAGACCCAGTACTTC.

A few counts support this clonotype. The CDR3, as DNA: TGTGCCAGCAGCCTACAGGGGGCGCGGTACGAGCAGTACTTC. Translating it yields CASSLQGARYEQYF. The chain employs TRBV27 and TRBJ2-7; TRBD1 agrees at 9 bases. Trimming at V came to 6 bases and at J to 4 bases, leaving 7 bases not matched to a gene. Germline V gene data show CDR1 as MNHEY and CDR2 as SMNVEV (reference sequence). This CDR3 spans 14 amino acids.

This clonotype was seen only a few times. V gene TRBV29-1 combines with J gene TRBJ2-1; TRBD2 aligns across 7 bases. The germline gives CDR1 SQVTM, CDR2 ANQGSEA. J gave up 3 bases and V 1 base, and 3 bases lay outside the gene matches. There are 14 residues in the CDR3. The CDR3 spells CSVEGSGHYNEQFF. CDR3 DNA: TGCAGCGTTGAAGGTAGCGGGCACTACAATGAGCAGTTCTTC.

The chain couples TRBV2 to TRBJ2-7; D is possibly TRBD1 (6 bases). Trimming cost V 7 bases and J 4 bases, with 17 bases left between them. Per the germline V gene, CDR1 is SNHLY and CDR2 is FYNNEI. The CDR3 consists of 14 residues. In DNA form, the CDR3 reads TGTGCCAGCAAGGGGGACCATGTAGGGTACGAGCAGTACTTC. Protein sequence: CASKGDHVGYEQYF.

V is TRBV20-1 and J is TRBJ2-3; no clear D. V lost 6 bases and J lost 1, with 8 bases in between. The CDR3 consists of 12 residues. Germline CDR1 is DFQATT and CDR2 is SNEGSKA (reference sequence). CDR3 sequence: CSAGGRTDTQYF. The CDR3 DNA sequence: TGCAGTGCCGGTGGTCGCACAGATACGCAGTATTTT.

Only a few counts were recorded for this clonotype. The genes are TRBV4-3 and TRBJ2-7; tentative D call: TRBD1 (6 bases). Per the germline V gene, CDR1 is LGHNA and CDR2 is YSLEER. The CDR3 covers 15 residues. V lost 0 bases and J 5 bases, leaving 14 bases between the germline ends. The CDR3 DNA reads TGCGCCAGCAGCCAAGAATTCCCAGGGGCCCACGAGCAGTACTTC. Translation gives CASSQEFPGAHEQYF.